What follows describes a single TCR beta chain. Its antigen is still unknown. This sample stems from a study of T cell responses to AZD1222 COVID-19 vaccine. Notes on the study in general: Elevations in Spike-specific TCR breadth and depth followed administration of two AZD1222 doses. Donors, mostly white British, included more females; clonal diversity was possibly underestimated. Within unmutated variant regions lay the reported targets of nearly half of spike-specific TCRs.

The germline V gene encodes CDR1 SEHNR and CDR2 FQNEAQ (reference sequence). There are 13 residues in the CDR3. V was shortened by 5 bases and J by 2 bases, with 9 bases between the two germline ends. Clones were read by immunoSEQ multiplex PCR, and TCRdb kept only the in-frame ones, dropping some. Among about 140,000 clones listed, about nine tenths were seen once. The sample in question was peripheral blood, obtained on day 0 of AZD1222 vaccination. The chain uses TRBV7-9 and TRBJ1-1, with TRBD1 as a possible D gene (5 bases). This TCR derives from an adult in good health. The CDR3 nucleotides read TGTGCCAGCAGCACACAGGTAAACACTGAAGCTTTCTTT. This translates into CASSTQVNTEAFF. Variable domain in full (rest from reference TRBV7-9 and TRBJ1-1): DTGVSQNPRHKITKRGQNVTFRCDPISEHNRLYWYRQTLGQGPEFLTYFQNEAQLEKSRLLSDRFSAERPKGSFSTLEIQRTEQGDSAMYLCASSTQVNTEAFFGQGTRLTVV.